A single sample is the source of the 25 T cell receptor beta chains below, sequenced in a study of T cell clonotyping in hematopoietic cell transplantation. Using immunoSEQ multiplex PCR, the repertoire was profiled, and TCRdb retains in-frame clones only, with some absent. The table includes 40,000 to 55,000 clones, 94% detected once. The sample consisted of peripheral blood mononuclear cells. These receptors originate from a woman between 50 and 59 years old in good health. Some clones in this sample may be carry-over from other donors' samples.

This sequence joins TRBV7-6 and TRBJ1-5; no clear D. With 7 bases removed from V and 0 bases from J, the gap between germline ends came to 22 bases. The CDR3 runs 18 residues. In germline, CDR1 is SGHVS, CDR2 FNYEAQ. Here the CDR3 DNA reads TGTGCCAGCACTCTCCCTGTCGGGAGGGTCTATAGCAATCAGCCCCAGCATTTT. Encoded protein: CASTLPVGRVYSNQPQHF. The full variable domain, rest sourced from reference TRBV7-6 and TRBJ1-5, is GAGVSQSPRYKVTKRGQDVALRCDPISGHVSLYWYRQALGQGPEFLTYFNYEAQQDKSGLPNDRFSAERPEGSISTLTIQRTEQRDSAMYRCASTLPVGRVYSNQPQHFGDGTRLSIL.

The chain has TRBV7-2 and TRBJ2-3; D is possibly TRBD2 (6 bases). V lost 7 bases and J 1 base, leaving 12 bases between the germline ends. The germline V gene encodes CDR1 SGHTA and CDR2 FQGNSA. The CDR3 runs to 14 residues. The CDR3 here is CASTTGGGTDTQYF. The CDR3 nucleotides are TGTGCCAGCACAACTGGCGGGGGCACAGATACGCAGTATTTT.

The chain links TRBV20-1 to TRBJ1-2, with TRBD1 matching over 9 bases. Germline V lookup: CDR1 DFQATT, CDR2 SNEGSKA (reference sequence). CDR3 length equals 11 residues. CDR3 DNA sequence: TGCGGGGGACAGGGCAACTATGGCTACACCTTC. Residues: CGGQGNYGYTF.

The chain is built from TRBV7-8 and TRBJ1-1; D is unclear. Trimming stripped 2 bases from V and 5 bases from J, with 12 bases between. This CDR3 region has 14 residues. Germline V lookup: CDR1 SGHVS, CDR2 FQNEAQ. The CDR3 DNA reads TGTGCCAGCAGCTTAAGCGAGGGTAGAACTGAAGCTTTCTTT. Translating it yields CASSLSEGRTEAFF.

The V call is TRBV11-2, the J call TRBJ1-2; D gene ambiguous. Germline V lookup: CDR1 SGHAT, CDR2 FQNNGV. Trimming removed 1 base at V and 4 bases at J, with 7 bases between. The CDR3 covers 13 residues. The CDR3 region is CASSLATVYGYTF. The CDR3 region has the DNA TGTGCCAGCAGCTTAGCAACAGTCTATGGCTACACCTTC.

The rearrangement links TRBV7-6 to TRBJ2-7, with 10 positions matching TRBD1. This CDR3 is 16 amino acids long. V trimming: 5 bases; J trimming: 2 bases; junction bases outside the gene matches: 9. The V gene's germline CDR1 is SGHVS and CDR2 FNYEAQ. CDR3 protein: CASSPRGGTGAYEQYF. The DNA for the CDR3 is TGTGCCAGCAGCCCCCGAGGCGGGACAGGGGCCTACGAGCAGTACTTC.

This sequence joins TRBV6-5 and TRBJ1-2; no firm D call. CDR1 is MNHEY, CDR2 SVGAGI, per germline. The CDR3 totals 16 residues. V lost 0 bases and J lost 4, with 15 bases in between. CDR3 DNA: TGTGCCAGCAGTTACTCCCCCGCAGGCAGGTCCTATGGCTACACCTTC. Encoded protein: CASSYSPAGRSYGYTF.

This clone was seen just once. This chain joins TRBV2 and TRBJ2-2, with TRBD1 matching 9 bases. The CDR3 covers 16 residues. Germline V CDR1 and CDR2: SNHLY, FYNNEI. V was clipped by 3 bases and J by 3 bases; unmatched bases: 5. For the CDR3, the DNA is TGTGCCAGCAGTGAGACAGGGGGATGGGACACCGGGGAGCTGTTTTTT. Translated: CASSETGGWDTGELFF.

This chain connects TRBV5-1 to TRBJ2-3; 7 bases map to TRBD1. V lost 4 bases to trimming and J lost 2 bases; unmatched junction nucleotides: 10. Germline values: CDR1 SGHRS, CDR2 YFSETQ. There are 16 residues in the CDR3. In nucleotides, the CDR3 is TGCGCCAGCAGCGCCTCGCTTAGGGGGCTCACAGATACGCAGTATTTT. Protein product: CASSASLRGLTDTQYF. The full variable domain, its missing parts supplied by reference TRBV5-1 and TRBJ2-3, is KAGVTQTPRYLIKTRGQQVTLSCSPISGHRSVSWYQQTPGQGLQFLFEYFSETQRNKGNFPGRFSGRQFSNSRSEMNVSTLELGDSALYLCASSASLRGLTDTQYFGPGTRLTVL.

The chain employs TRBV4-2 and TRBJ1-6; 7 nucleotides align to TRBD1. CDR1 LGHNA and CDR2 YNFKEQ come from the germline V gene. V gave up 8 bases and J gave up 3 bases; unmatched junction bases: 7. This CDR3 region has 15 residues. The DNA of the CDR3 is TGTGCCAGCGGCGGAGGGGGCCTCTATAATTCACCCCTCCACTTT. Translated: CASGGGGLYNSPLHF.

This clone was detected only once. The V gene is TRBV11-2, the J gene TRBJ2-7, with TRBD1 as a possible D gene (6 bases). This CDR3 spans 14 amino acids. Germline V gives CDR1 SGHAT, CDR2 FQNNGV. V dropped 2 bases and J dropped 5 bases, with 13 bases sitting between them. CDR3 sequence reads: CASSLIRGWNEQYF. CDR3 DNA sequence: TGTGCCAGCAGCTTAATCAGGGGATGGAACGAGCAGTACTTC.

The V gene is TRBV11-3, the J gene TRBJ1-2, with D unclear. This CDR3 is built from 14 residues. Trimming stripped 0 bases from V and 0 bases from J, with 5 bases between. The germline V gene has CDR1 SGHNT and CDR2 YENEEA. The CDR3 is CASSLDSSNYGYTF. The CDR3 DNA reads TGTGCCAGCAGCTTAGACTCTTCTAACTATGGCTACACCTTC.

The CDR3, as DNA: TGCAGCGTGACAGGGATTGCTTCCTACGAGCAGTACTTC. Amino acid sequence: CSVTGIASYEQYF. The rearrangement links TRBV29-1 to TRBJ2-7, with TRBD1 matching 7 bases. Germline loops: CDR1 SQVTM, CDR2 ANQGSEA. This CDR3 region has 13 residues. The V gene end was trimmed by 6 bases and the J gene end by 1 base; junction bases not matched to a gene: 6.

This clone was picked up one time. The chain couples TRBV9 to TRBJ2-2; D might be TRBD2 (6 bases). The CDR3 has 15 residues. The V gene's germline CDR1 is SGDLS and CDR2 YYNGEE. Trimming took off 3 bases at V and 1 base at J, with 10 bases between the two ends. In DNA form, the CDR3 reads TGTGCCAGCAGCGCCCTTAGCGGGAACACCGGGGAGCTGTTTTTT. This sequence encodes CASSALSGNTGELFF.

The chain has TRBV4-2 and TRBJ2-5, with D possibly TRBD1 on 6 matching bases. The CDR3 contains 15 residues. The germline CDR1 and CDR2 sequences are LGHNA and YNFKEQ. V dropped 3 bases and J dropped 5 bases, with 16 bases sitting between them. The CDR3: CASSQADRSWETQYF. DNA for the CDR3: TGTGCCAGCAGCCAGGCCGACAGGTCGTGGGAGACCCAGTACTTC.

This clone was recorded only once. The chain joins TRBV5-1 to TRBJ2-3; the match to TRBD1 covers 8 bases. The CDR3 has 13 amino acids. Per the germline V gene, CDR1 is SGHRS and CDR2 is YFSETQ. Germline trimming cut 7 bases from V and 3 bases from J; bases unmatched to any gene: 4. The CDR3 region is CASRQGWTDTQYF. CDR3 DNA sequence: TGCGCCAGCCGACAGGGGTGGACAGATACGCAGTATTTT.

CDR3 coding DNA: TGTGCCAGCAGTGCACAGGGGATTAGCACAGATACGCAGTATTTT. It codes for CASSAQGISTDTQYF. This chain joins TRBV6-5 and TRBJ2-3; 7 bases align to TRBD1. Trimming took 5 bases from V and 0 from J; bases not matched to a gene: 5. The CDR3 is 15 residues long. The germline V gene has CDR1 MNHEY and CDR2 SVGAGI.

The chain recombines TRBV7-2 with TRBJ1-5; weak D call: TRBD1 (5 bases). Germline lookup yields CDR1 SGHTA and CDR2 FQGNSA. The CDR3 is made up of 14 amino acids. V lost 5 bases, J lost 7 bases, and 15 bases lay in between. CDR3 sequence reads: CASSPRGGGQPQHF. The CDR3 DNA follows: TGTGCCAGCAGCCCCCGGGGGGGAGGACAGCCCCAGCATTTT.

The chain carries TRBV19 and TRBJ1-1; D not resolved. The CDR3 runs to 13 residues. CDR1 is LNHDA, CDR2 SQIVND, per germline (reference sequence). The ends were cut back, 6 bases at V and 1 base at J, with 9 bases in the middle. DNA of the CDR3: TGTGCCAGTAGGGACCAGGCGAACACTGAAGCTTTCTTT. Protein: CASRDQANTEAFF.

This chain uses TRBV4-1 with TRBJ2-7; D call uncertain. The ends were cut back, 1 base at V and 1 base at J, with 11 bases in the middle. Germline lookup yields CDR1 MGHRA and CDR2 YSYEKL. The CDR3 consists of 15 residues. CDR3 in DNA: TGCGCCAGCAGCCAAGTTCCGGGCCAATCCTACGAGCAGTACTTC. The encoded protein is CASSQVPGQSYEQYF.

This chain uses TRBV6-6 with TRBJ1-4, with D uncertain. The ends were cut back, 4 bases at V and 0 bases at J, with 9 bases in the middle. This CDR3 is built from 15 residues. Germline V gene sequence: CDR1 MNHNY, CDR2 SVGAGI (reference sequence). The CDR3 loop is CASSSLSATNEKLFF. Written as DNA, the CDR3 is TGTGCCAGCAGTTCACTCTCCGCAACTAATGAAAAACTGTTTTTT.

This clone turned up a few times. The rearrangement joins TRBV7-2 to TRBJ1-2; D remains unclear. V lost 5 bases and J 6 bases, leaving 13 bases between the germline ends. The CDR3 runs to 13 residues. Germline lookup yields CDR1 SGHTA and CDR2 FQGNSA. In nucleotides, the CDR3 is TGTGCCAGCAGCCCTAGGGTTCTGGATGGCTACACCTTC. Its translation is CASSPRVLDGYTF.

The chain couples TRBV4-2 to TRBJ2-2, with a tentative D call TRBD1 (6 bases). Germline values: CDR1 LGHNA, CDR2 YNFKEQ. V lost 2 bases and J lost 9, with 13 bases in between. This CDR3 contains 14 residues. CDR3: CASSQLTGSWELFF. Written as DNA, the CDR3 is TGTGCCAGCAGCCAACTTACAGGGAGCTGGGAGCTGTTTTTT.

This sequence joins TRBV29-1 and TRBJ1-1, with 9 bases that match TRBD1. Germline CDR1 and CDR2: SQVTM and ANQGSEA. V lost 7 bases, J lost 1 base, and 7 bases stayed unmatched. The CDR3 runs 14 residues. The CDR3 DNA reads TGCAGCGCGGGACAGGGAGGACGGAACACTGAAGCTTTCTTT. Amino acid sequence: CSAGQGGRNTEAFF.

The chain has TRBV7-2 and TRBJ1-2; possible D gene TRBD1, 6 bases. The CDR3 runs to 16 residues. V dropped 1 base and J dropped 3 bases, with 15 bases sitting between them. The germline V gene has CDR1 SGHTA and CDR2 FQGNSA. CDR3: CASSLERGAPHYGYTF. CDR3 nucleotide sequence: TGTGCCAGCAGCTTAGAGAGGGGGGCGCCTCACTATGGCTACACCTTC.